Reported below is one T cell receptor beta chain. The sample originates from a study of blood T cell repertoires in COVID-19. Study-level background: The analysed material was cDNA or gDNA that came from T cells, B-cell-depleted T cells, or PBMCs.

Trimming shortened V by 0 bases and J by 3 bases, and 6 bases separated the two germline ends. CDR3 length equals 14 residues. In germline, CDR1 is MGHRA, CDR2 YSYEKL. Produced via immunoSEQ multiplex PCR; TCRdb's table is partial and in-frame only. This repertoire shows 84,000 or so clones, 65% to 85% found once; its top ten account for about 11%. V is TRBV4-1 and J is TRBJ2-1; no clear D. The sequence came from a man aged 65-85 years with acute or convalescent COVID-19. The sequenced material came from peripheral blood. The CDR3 nucleotides are TGCGCCAGCAGCCAAGATAAGAGCTACAATGAGCAGTTCTTC. As protein: CASSQDKSYNEQFF.